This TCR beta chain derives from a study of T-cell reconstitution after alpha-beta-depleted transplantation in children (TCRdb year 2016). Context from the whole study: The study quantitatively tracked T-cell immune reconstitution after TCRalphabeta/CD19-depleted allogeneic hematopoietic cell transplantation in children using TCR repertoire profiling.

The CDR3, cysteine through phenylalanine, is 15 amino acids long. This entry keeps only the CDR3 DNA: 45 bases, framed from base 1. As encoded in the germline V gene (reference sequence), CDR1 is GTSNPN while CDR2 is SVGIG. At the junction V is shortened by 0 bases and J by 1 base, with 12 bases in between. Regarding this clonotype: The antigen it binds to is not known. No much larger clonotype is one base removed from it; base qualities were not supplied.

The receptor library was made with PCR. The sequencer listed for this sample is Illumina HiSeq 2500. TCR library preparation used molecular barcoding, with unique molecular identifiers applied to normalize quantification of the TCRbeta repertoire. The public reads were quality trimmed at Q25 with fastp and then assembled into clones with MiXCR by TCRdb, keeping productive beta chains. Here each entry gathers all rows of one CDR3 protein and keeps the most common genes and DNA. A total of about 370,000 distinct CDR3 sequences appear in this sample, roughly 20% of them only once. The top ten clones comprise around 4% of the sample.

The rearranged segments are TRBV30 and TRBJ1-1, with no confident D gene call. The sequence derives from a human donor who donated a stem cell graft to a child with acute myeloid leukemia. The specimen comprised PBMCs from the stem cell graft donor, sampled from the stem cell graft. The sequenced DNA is TGTGCCTGGAGTGTTGGGTACGGACGGAACACTGAAGCTTTCTTT. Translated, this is CAWSVGYGRNTEAFF. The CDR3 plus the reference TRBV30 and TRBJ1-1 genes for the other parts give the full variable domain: SQTIHQWPATLVQPVGSPLSLECTVEGTSNPNLYWYRQAAGRGLQLLFYSVGIGQISSEVPQNLSASRPQDRQFILSSKKLLLSDSGFYLCAWSVGYGRNTEAFFGQGTRLTVV.